These T cell receptor beta chains were read from a single sample in a study of control samples from healthy donors and cancer patients. Generated by immunoSEQ multiplex PCR, the TCRdb table keeps only in-frame clones and is missing some. The repertoire holds 85,000 to 100,000 clones, with approximately 82% as singletons. The sequencing sample was made of blood. The receptors were gathered from a man aged 55 to 70 in good health. CDR3s include the opening cysteine and the closing phenylalanine or tryptophan. A D gene is named only where the DNA matches it firmly. The listing skips clone size in some rows; elsewhere it reads once, few, many or a size class.

-	TRBD1	TRBJ2-3	TRBV5-4	TGTGCCAGCAGCCCCATCAGGGACAGGGGGCTTCGGGGCACAGATACGCAGTATTTT	CASSPIRDRGLRGTDTQYF
-	-	TRBJ1-4	TRBV7-9	TGTGCCAGCAGCTTAATCGAAGATGGGACGAAAAAACTGTTTTTT	CASSLIEDGTKKLFF
-	TRBD1	TRBJ1-6	TRBV19	TGTGCCAGTAGGAGCCAACAGGGGAATTCACCCCTCCACTTT	CASRSQQGNSPLHF
-	-	TRBJ2-5	TRBV11-2	TGTGCCAGCAGCTTAGTAGAGACCCAGTACTTC	CASSLVETQYF
-	TRBD1	TRBJ2-7	TRBV9	TGTGCCAGCAGCACGAGGGACAGTCTCCACGAGCAGTACTTC	CASSTRDSLHEQYF
-	-	TRBJ1-3	TRBV25-1	TGTGCCAGCAGTGATTCCCCAGGGAGCTCTGGAAACACCATATATTTT	CASSDSPGSSGNTIYF
-	TRBD1	TRBJ1-2	TRBV6-6	TGTGCCAGCAGTCGCGTGGGGACAGGGGATAGGTTGGGCGGCTACACCTTC	CASSRVGTGDRLGGYTF
-	-	TRBJ1-1	TRBV5-1	TGCGCCAGCAGCTTTGGGTTGGACGAGATGAACACTGAAGCTTTCTTT	CASSFGLDEMNTEAFF
once	TRBD1	TRBJ1-4	TRBV10-3	TGTGCCATCAAATCGGGACAGACCCGACCCTTT	CAIKSGQTRPF
-	-	TRBJ2-3	TRBV6-6	TGTGCCAGCAATCGATCCTCTACCGGAAACGGCACAGATACGCAGTATTTT	CASNRSSTGNGTDTQYF
-	-	TRBJ2-7	TRBV5-6	TGTGCCAGCAGGGCTGCAGGAGACGAGCAGTACTTC	CASRAAGDEQYF
-	-	TRBJ1-1	TRBV14	TGTGCCAGCAGCCAAGTCGCCAGGGTAAACACTGAAGCTTTCTTT	CASSQVARVNTEAFF
-	-	TRBJ2-7	TRBV7-8	TGTGCCAGCAGGTTAAGGGGGGTCTCCTACGAGCAGTACTTC	CASRLRGVSYEQYF
-	-	TRBJ2-5	TRBV6-1	TGTGCCAGCAGTGCAGCAGGGCGAGGGGAGACCCAGTACTTC	CASSAAGRGETQYF
-	-	TRBJ1-5	TRBV18	TGTGCCAGCTCACCAGGGGCGGCGGGGGGGCAGCCCCAGCATTTT	CASSPGAAGGQPQHF